These T cell receptor beta chains were read from a single sample in a study of blood T cell repertoires in COVID-19. Here immunoSEQ multiplex PCR was the method, and the copy in TCRdb shows in-frame clones only, minus some. Of 96,000 or so clones in the sample, 70% to 90% were seen once. Sequencing input: peripheral blood. These receptors all come from a human donor with COVID-19, enrolled during active disease. The donor label of this sample is uncertain. Each CDR3 is given with its conserved first and last residue. Fields, in order: D gene, V gene, J gene, clone size, CDR3 protein, CDR3 DNA. D genes are given only for firm matches. Expanded clones are given a class, and other clones once, few, many or no size at all.

NA	TRBV2	TRBJ2-6	NA	CASTGAISGANVLTF	TGTGCCAGCACAGGGGCCATCTCTGGGGCCAACGTCCTGACTTTC
TRBD2	TRBV13	TRBJ2-7	NA	CASSFRAGGSHEQYF	TGTGCCAGCAGCTTCCGAGCGGGGGGTTCCCACGAGCAGTACTTC
NA	TRBV30	TRBJ1-1	NA	CAWDRPGEAFF	TGTGCCTGGGATAGACCAGGGGAAGCTTTCTTT
NA	TRBV7-2	TRBJ1-2	NA	CASSVQGGSGGYTF	TGTGCCAGCAGCGTACAGGGAGGGTCCGGTGGCTACACCTTC
TRBD2	TRBV6-5	TRBJ2-5	NA	CASSYSRGGETQYF	TGTGCCAGCAGTTACTCACGGGGGGGAGAGACCCAGTACTTC
NA	TRBV5-6	TRBJ1-3	NA	CASSLGGDNGNTIYF	TGTGCCAGCAGCTTGGGCGGGGATAATGGAAACACCATATATTTT
TRBD2	TRBV6-6	TRBJ2-5	NA	CASSKLAGGPETQYF	TGTGCCAGCAGCAAACTAGCGGGGGGGCCGGAGACCCAGTACTTC
NA	TRBV5-1	TRBJ1-2	NA	CASSLVGWKGYTF	TGCGCCAGCAGTCTCGTCGGGTGGAAAGGCTACACCTTC
NA	TRBV5-1	TRBJ2-5	NA	CASSSLDYGLAQETQYF	TGCGCCAGCAGCTCGCTAGATTACGGACTCGCCCAAGAGACCCAGTACTTC
NA	TRBV7-9	TRBJ1-2	NA	CASSLAAGNILYGYTF	TGTGCCAGCAGCTTAGCTGCAGGGAATATTTTATATGGCTACACCTTC
TRBD2	TRBV9	TRBJ2-5	few	CASSAGDYRETQYF	TGTGCCAGCAGCGCCGGGGACTACCGGGAGACCCAGTACTTC
TRBD1	TRBV25-1	TRBJ2-7	NA	CASSGQGDSYEQYF	TGTGCCAGCAGTGGACAGGGGGACAGCTACGAGCAGTACTTC
TRBD2	TRBV2	TRBJ2-1	NA	CASSLAGETNEQFF	TGTGCCAGCAGTTTAGCGGGAGAGACGAATGAGCAGTTCTTC
TRBD2	TRBV20-1	TRBJ2-1	NA	CSASIAGSIYNEQFF	TGCAGTGCTAGTATAGCGGGGAGCATTTACAATGAGCAGTTCTTC
TRBD2	TRBV7-9	TRBJ2-1	NA	CACGVAGVYEQFF	TGTGCCTGTGGAGTAGCGGGAGTGTATGAGCAGTTCTTC
NA	TRBV5-5	TRBJ2-4	NA	CASRADTLAKNIQYF	TGTGCCAGCAGGGCGGACACTCTAGCCAAAAACATTCAGTACTTC
TRBD1	TRBV6-5	TRBJ1-2	NA	CASSTGQGSLNGYTF	TGTGCCAGCAGTACCGGACAGGGAAGTTTAAATGGCTACACCTTC
NA	TRBV2	TRBJ2-5	NA	CANRGDNAGETQYF	TGTGCCAATCGGGGGGACAACGCGGGCGAGACCCAGTACTTC
NA	TRBV27	TRBJ2-7	NA	CASSFGGVGEQYF	TGTGCCAGCAGTTTCGGCGGGGTTGGGGAGCAGTACTTC
NA	TRBV12-5	TRBJ1-3	NA	CASGLVRRGLRGSGNTIYF	TGTGCTAGTGGTTTGGTACGCCGTGGATTACGGGGATCTGGAAACACCATATATTTT
NA	TRBV2	TRBJ1-5	NA	CASSPFALGAYSNQPQHF	TGTGCCAGCAGTCCATTTGCTCTAGGAGCCTATAGCAATCAGCCCCAGCATTTT
NA	TRBV7-3	TRBJ2-6	once	CASSPPFRAGANVLTF	TGTGCCAGCAGCCCACCCTTCAGGGCTGGGGCCAACGTCCTGACTTTC